A single count supports the clone carrying this TCR beta chain. The sample is drawn from a study of blood T cell repertoires in COVID-19. Study background: Donors in the United States, Italy and Spain gave samples during acute or convalescent COVID-19. Nucleic acid was either cDNA or gDNA, and it came from T cells, B-cell-depleted T cells, or PBMCs.

In the study's own analysis: The assay estimated nucleated cells by amplifying reference gene primers. TCRdb's copy holds only in-frame clones and misses some; the assay was immunoSEQ multiplex PCR. V and J calls and clone size are as listed in that table; D and trimming were resolved from the DNA. The sample lists approximately 20,000 clones; roughly nine tenths were seen once. V was clipped by 5 bases and J by 7 bases, with 12 bases between them. The CDR3 totals 13 residues. Germline CDR1 LNHDA, CDR2 SQIVND (reference sequence). The chain joins TRBV19 to TRBJ2-1; weak D call: TRBD1 (5 bases). The sequence was obtained from a human donor in a cohort sampled during active COVID-19. The sequenced material came from peripheral blood. The CDR3, as DNA: TGTGCCAGTAGTTCGGGCGCAGGGAATGAGCAGTTCTTC. It is translated as CASSSGAGNEQFF.